This T cell receptor beta chain was sequenced for a study of CD8 T cells in Susac syndrome. Study observations and caveats: None of the CD4+ T cell repertoires in Susac syndrome showed clonal expansion.

Sequencing of TCR beta, carried out with a high-throughput approach, was applied to CD8+ and CD4+ T cells from the blood. TEMRA cells underwent FACS enrichment and CD8+ and CD4+ T cells underwent negative isolation. Concerning this clonotype: The antigen remains undetermined.

An amount of RNA that ranged from about 0.45 to 1 ug was reverse transcribed with random hexamers. Across 54 Vbeta and 13 Jbeta, immunoSEQ multiplex PCR amplified TCR beta CDR3. TCRdb re-called the immunoSEQ multiplex PCR reads with MiXCR, one entry per CDR3 protein. The sample holds 150,000 to 160,000 distinct CDR3 sequences, approximately 95% seen once. The sequenced material came from CD4+ T cells from PBMCs. The sequence was obtained from a human donor with Susac syndrome.

CDR3 in amino acids: CASSLERTSGTDTQYF. DNA for the CDR3: TGTGCCAGCAGCTTAGAGAGGACTAGCGGCACAGATACGCAGTATTTT. This chain connects TRBV7-9 to TRBJ2-3; TRBD2 matches at 9 bases. CDR3 size: 16 residues. CDR1 is SEHNR, CDR2 FQNEAQ, per germline (reference sequence). Germline trimming cut 1 base from V and 1 base from J; bases unmatched to any gene: 3.